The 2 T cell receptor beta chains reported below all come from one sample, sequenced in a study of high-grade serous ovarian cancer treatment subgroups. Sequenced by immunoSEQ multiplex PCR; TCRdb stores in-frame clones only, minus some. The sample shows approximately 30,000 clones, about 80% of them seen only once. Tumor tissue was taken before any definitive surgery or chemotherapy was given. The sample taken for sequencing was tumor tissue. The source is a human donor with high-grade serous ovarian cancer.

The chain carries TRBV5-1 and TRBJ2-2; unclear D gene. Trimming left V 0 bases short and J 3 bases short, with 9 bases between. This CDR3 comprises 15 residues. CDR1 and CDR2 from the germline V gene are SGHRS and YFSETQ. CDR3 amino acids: CASSLEGRDTGELFF. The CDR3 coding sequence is TGCGCCAGCAGCTTGGAGGGCCGGGACACCGGGGAGCTGTTTTTT.

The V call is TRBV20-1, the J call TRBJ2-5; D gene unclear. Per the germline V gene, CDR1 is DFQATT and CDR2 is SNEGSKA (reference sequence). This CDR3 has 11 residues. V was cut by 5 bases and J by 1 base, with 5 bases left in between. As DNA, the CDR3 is TGCAGTGCTGGGGTCCAAGAGACCCAGTACTTC. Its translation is CSAGVQETQYF.